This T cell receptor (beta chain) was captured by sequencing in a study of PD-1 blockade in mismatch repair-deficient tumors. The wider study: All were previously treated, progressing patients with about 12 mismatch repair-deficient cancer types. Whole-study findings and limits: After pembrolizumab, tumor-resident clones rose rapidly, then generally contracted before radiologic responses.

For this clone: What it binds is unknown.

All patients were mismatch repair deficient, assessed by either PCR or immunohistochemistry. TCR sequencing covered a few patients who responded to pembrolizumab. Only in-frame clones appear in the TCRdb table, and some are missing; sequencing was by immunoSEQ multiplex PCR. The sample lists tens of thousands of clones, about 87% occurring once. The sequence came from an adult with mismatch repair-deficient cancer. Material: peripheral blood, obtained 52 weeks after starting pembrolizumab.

CDR3 region: CASSLGTGVGEQYF. The CDR3 nucleotides are TGTGCCAGCAGCTTGGGGACAGGGGTTGGCGAGCAGTACTTC. The chain joins TRBV5-6 to TRBJ2-7; 9 bases are a match to TRBD1. This CDR3 spans 14 amino acids. Germline trimming cut 0 bases from V and 6 bases from J; bases unmatched to any gene: 4. Per the germline V gene, CDR1 is SGHDT and CDR2 is YYEEEE. Full variable domain (outside the CDR3, taken from reference TRBV5-6 and TRBJ2-7): DAGVTQSPTHLIKTRGQQVTLRCSPKSGHDTVSWYQQALGQGPQFIFQYYEEEERQRGNFPDRFSGHQFPNYSSELNVNALLLGDSALYLCASSLGTGVGEQYFGPGTRLTVT.